This T cell receptor (beta chain) was captured by sequencing in a study of blood T cell repertoires in COVID-19. Study information: T cells, B-cell-depleted T cells, or PBMCs supplied cDNA or gDNA.

In the authors' workflow: Nucleated cell number was recorded as an estimate derived from reference gene primer amplification. Sequencing used immunoSEQ multiplex PCR; TCRdb keeps in-frame clones, though not all of them. Clone size and V and J calls were adopted from that table, with D and trimming inferred from the DNA. In the table there are fewer than 250,000 clones, around four fifths of which are singletons. Germline values: CDR1 MNHNS, CDR2 SASEGT. The ends lost 2 bases at V and 3 bases at J; junction bases unmatched: 4. The CDR3 is made up of 15 amino acids. The specimen was peripheral blood. The chain uses TRBV6-1 and TRBJ1-5, with TRBD1 matching over 7 bases. The sequence came from a woman aged 45 to 65 with acute or convalescent COVID-19. The DNA of the CDR3 is TGTGCCAGCAGTGAAAGGGGGCTAGACAATCAGCCCCAGCATTTT. This gives the protein CASSERGLDNQPQHF.